This is a list of T cell receptor beta chains from one sample in a study of human T cells and chemical hapten exposure. TCRdb re-called the RACE reads through MiXCR, storing one row per CDR3 protein. The sample has 65,000 to 95,000 distinct CDR3 sequences; about an eighth are singletons. The source material was whole blood, sampled in connection with sensitization to the hapten diphenylcyclopropenone (DPC). These receptors were obtained from a woman aged 60 to 75 with alopecia areata. Some clones in this sample may be carry-over from other donors' samples. The CDR3 runs from the conserved cysteine through the conserved F or W. Each record gives: V gene, D gene, J gene, clone size, CDR3 DNA, CDR3 protein. A D gene is named only where the DNA matches it firmly. The size entry is marked missing in some rows and otherwise reads once, few, many or a size class.

>TRBV6-6|TRBD2|TRBJ2-3|many
TGTGCCAGCAGTGACGGACTAGAGATAAACACAGATACGCAGTATTTT
CASSDGLEINTDTQYF
>TRBV11-2|.|TRBJ2-3|.
TGTGCCAGCAGCGCCACCCCCGTGGTTACCACAGATACGCAGTATTTT
CASSATPVVTTDTQYF
>TRBV5-1|.|TRBJ2-3|many
TGCGCCAGCAGCCTCCGGGCCCTGCGTATCTATACGCAGTATTTT
CASSLRALRIYTQYF
>TRBV18|.|TRBJ2-6|many
TGTGCCAGCTCGGACGGCGGGGCCAACGTCCTGACTTTC
CASSDGGANVLTF
>TRBV7-6|.|TRBJ2-7|few
TGTGCCAGCAGCTCACAGGGTCTCAACTCCTACGAGCAGTACTTC
CASSSQGLNSYEQYF
>TRBV11-2|.|TRBJ1-1|.
TGTGCCAGCAGCTTTCGGGGATTGAACACTGAAGCTTTCTTT
CASSFRGLNTEAFF
>TRBV20-1|TRBD1|TRBJ1-2|.
TGCAGTGCCGTGGGGACAGGGGATGGCTACACCTTC
CSAVGTGDGYTF
>TRBV18|.|TRBJ2-7|many
TGTGCCAGCTCACCATTGAATTCCATGGCAGGGGATCGGGAGCAGTACTTC
CASSPLNSMAGDREQYF
>TRBV2|.|TRBJ2-7|many
TGTGCCAGCAGTGAAGTAGATGGGGGTGAGCAGTACTTC
CASSEVDGGEQYF
>TRBV20-1|TRBD2|TRBJ2-3|many
TGCAGTGCGGGGACTAGCGGGGGGTACACAGATACGCAGTATTTT
CSAGTSGGYTDTQYF
>TRBV12-5|TRBD1|TRBJ2-1|.
TGTGCTAGTGGTTCCCCCGGGACAGACTCCTACAATGAGCAGTTCTTC
CASGSPGTDSYNEQFF
>TRBV10-3|TRBD1|TRBJ2-7|.
TGTGCCATCAATGCGGACAGGGGAAGCTCCTACGAGCAGTACTTC
CAINADRGSSYEQYF
>TRBV30|.|TRBJ2-3|.
TGTGCCTGGAGTGTGAATGTCCCGAATACGCAGTATTTT
CAWSVNVPNTQYF
>TRBV19|TRBD2|TRBJ2-6|many
TGTGCCAGTAGATCCGGCCTAGCGGGATTCTCTGGGGCCAACGTCCTGACTTTC
CASRSGLAGFSGANVLTF
>TRBV5-1|.|TRBJ1-1|few
TGCGCCAGCAGCCCTGTACGGGCCACTGAAGCTTTCTTT
CASSPVRATEAFF
>TRBV2|.|TRBJ1-1|many
TGTGCCAGCTCCCAGACAGGTCCGAACACTGAAGCTTTCTTT
CASSQTGPNTEAFF
>TRBV4-1|TRBD1|TRBJ2-2|.
TGCGCCAGCAGCCCGCGGTCACAGGGGGGAAGCACCGGGGAGCTGTTTTTT
CASSPRSQGGSTGELFF
>TRBV15|.|TRBJ1-5|few
TGTGCCACCAGCAGAGATGCGGGTTGGAGTCAGCCCCAGCATTTT
CATSRDAGWSQPQHF
>TRBV29-1|.|TRBJ2-7|few
TGCAGCGTCCTGTCTAGCTGGTCCTACGAGCAGTACTTC
CSVLSSWSYEQYF
>TRBV3-1|TRBD2|TRBJ2-5|.
TGTGCCAGCAGCCAAGGTAGCGGGGTTAAAGAGACCCAGTACTTC
CASSQGSGVKETQYF
>TRBV6-1|.|TRBJ1-3|many
TGTGCCAGCAGTTCCCAAAGTATCTCTGGAAACACCATATATTTT
CASSSQSISGNTIYF
>TRBV29-1|.|TRBJ2-1|.
TGCAGTAGCGGCAATGAGCAGTTCTTC
CSSGNEQFF
>TRBV27|.|TRBJ1-2|.
TGTGCCTCCTGGAGGGGGGTTGGCTACACCTTC
CASWRGVGYTF
>TRBV3-1|.|TRBJ2-2|.
TGTGCCAGCAGCCAAGCCTCTTCCCCACCCGGGGAGCTGTTTTTT
CASSQASSPPGELFF
>TRBV25-1|.|TRBJ1-2|.
TGTGCCAGCAGTGTCAACGTTGGCTACACCTTC
CASSVNVGYTF
>TRBV11-2|.|TRBJ2-1|.
TGTGCCAGCAGCTTGGGCATAAACAATGAGCAGTTCTTC
CASSLGINNEQFF
>TRBV7-9|.|TRBJ2-1|many
TGTGCCAGCAGCTTAGGAGCGGCTAGGGCGCAGTTCTTC
CASSLGAARAQFF
>TRBV6-1|.|TRBJ1-2|few
TGTGCCAGCAGTGAGCTTCAGAACTATGGCTACACCTTC
CASSELQNYGYTF